The 26 T cell receptor beta chains in this list originate from one sample, sequenced in a study of regulatory T cells in long-lasting Graves disease. Time point noted: newly diagnosed GD, antithyroid drugs for less than 3 months. Isolated PBMC RNA provided the starting material for the TCR library. According to the study, TCR beta libraries were built with iRepertoire HTBI primers and CDR3-region Arm-PCR. MiXCR was run by TCRdb on the multiplex PCR reads, yielding one entry per CDR3 protein. The sample gives roughly 420,000 distinct CDR3 sequences, 12% to 15% of which show up once; approximately 19% is in the top ten. Separately, the same data were catalogued under a study of T cells in Graves' hyperthyroidism and ophthalmopathy.

Sequences were derived from peripheral blood mononuclear cells (PBMCs), sampled at new diagnosis, from a patient treated with antithyroid drugs. The receptors stem from a woman in her forties or fifties with Graves disease.

The sample holds a few counts of this clonotype. This chain joins TRBV5-6 and TRBJ2-5, with D perhaps matching TRBD2 (6 bases). V lost 3 bases and J lost 2, with 11 bases in between. CDR1 and CDR2 (germline): SGHDT, YYEEEE. The CDR3 covers 14 residues. The CDR3 region is CASSSGLRQETQYF. The CDR3 DNA reads TGTGCCAGCAGCTCGGGACTTCGACAAGAGACCCAGTACTTC.

This chain joins TRBV19 and TRBJ1-5, with 10 bases fitting TRBD1. Germline V gives CDR1 LNHDA, CDR2 SQIVND (reference sequence). The CDR3 has 15 amino acids. Trimming cost V 6 bases and J 1 base; bases outside gene matches: 3. CDR3 sequence reads: CASRGQGTSNQPQHF. The CDR3, as DNA: TGTGCCAGTAGGGGACAGGGGACGAGCAATCAGCCCCAGCATTTT.

The V and J genes are TRBV16 and TRBJ1-1; maybe TRBD1 (5 bases). This CDR3 has 12 residues. Trimming took 4 bases from V and 11 from J, leaving 14 bases between them. The germline V gene has CDR1 KGHSY and CDR2 FQNENV. CDR3 sequence (DNA): TGTGCCAGCAGCCCTTCGGAGGGACGGGCTTTCTTT. Residues: CASSPSEGRAFF.

This clonotype was counted only a few times. This chain joins TRBV10-3 and TRBJ2-3; 10 positions match TRBD2. Trimming cost V 4 bases and J 2 bases; bases outside gene matches: 6. Per germline, CDR1 ENHRY and CDR2 SYGVKD. The CDR3 covers 16 residues. This CDR3 reads CAISAGLAETTDTQYF. The CDR3 DNA reads as TGTGCCATCAGTGCCGGACTAGCGGAGACCACAGATACGCAGTATTTT.

In regard to this clonotype: A much larger clone is a single base away; this may be a read error. The chain recombines TRBV7-3 with TRBJ2-3; the match to TRBD2 covers 10 bases. Germline assignment: CDR1 SGHTA and CDR2 FQGTGA. This CDR3 contains 15 residues. This CDR3 reads CASSLGTSDTDTQCF. Here the CDR3 DNA reads TGTGCCAGCAGCCTCGGGACTAGCGACACAGATACGCAGTGTTTT. The whole variable domain, remainder taken from reference TRBV7-3 and TRBJ2-3, is GAGVSQTPSNKVTEKGKYVELRCDPISGHTALYWYRQSLGQGPEFLIYFQGTGAADDSGLPNDRFFAVRPEGSVSTLKIQRTERGDSAVYLCASSLGTSDTDTQCFGPGTRLTVL.

Turning to this clonotype: A single base separates this from a much larger clone, so it may be a read error. The chain uses TRBV11-2 and TRBJ2-2; TRBD1 or TRBD2 may be the D gene (5 bases each). CDR1 and CDR2 from the germline V gene are SGHAT and FQNNGV. The CDR3 sequence is 18 residues long. Here the CDR3 DNA reads TGTGCCAGCAGCTTAGTGTGGGGCGGGCCCGCGAACACCGAGGAGCTGTTTTTT. Translation: CASSLVWGGPANTEELFF.

The J gene is TRBJ2-7, the V gene TRBV6-2 or TRBV6-3, with 9 bases aligning to TRBD2. V was clipped by 5 bases and J by 0 bases; unmatched bases: 26. Germline lookup yields CDR1 MNHEY and CDR2 SVGEGT. The CDR3 totals 22 residues. This CDR3 reads CASSTGSQGRREGLLSSYEQYF. CDR3 sequence (DNA): TGTGCCAGCAGTACTGGATCACAAGGGAGGCGGGAGGGCCTGTTATCCTCCTACGAGCAGTACTTC.

The rearrangement links TRBV30 to TRBJ1-1; no definite D call. From germline, CDR1 is GTSNPN and CDR2 SVGIG (reference sequence). The CDR3 is 13 amino acids. V lost 0 bases, J lost 13 bases, and 18 bases lay in between. The CDR3 DNA sequence: TGTGCCTGGAGTGTTGGTAGGTCCAACGGTGGTTTCTTT. Residues: CAWSVGRSNGGFF.

In its sample, this clonotype was seen many times. The genes are TRBV27 and TRBJ1-1; 7 nucleotides agree with TRBD1. This CDR3 contains 16 residues. The J segment lost 1 base and the V segment lost 6 bases, leaving 11 bases of the junction unmatched. Per the germline V gene, CDR1 is MNHEY and CDR2 is SMNVEV (reference sequence). The CDR3 spells CASRQNRGRPNTEAFF. DNA for the CDR3: TGTGCCAGCAGGCAAAACAGGGGAAGGCCGAACACTGAAGCTTTCTTT.

This clonotype was recorded many times. The V gene is TRBV2, the J gene TRBJ1-5; D may be TRBD1 (6 bases). The germline V gene has CDR1 SNHLY and CDR2 FYNNEI. This CDR3 has 15 residues. Deletions cut 3 bases from V and 7 bases from J, with 16 bases between. CDR3 amino acids: CASSDPPSGGQPQHF. CDR3 coding DNA: TGTGCCAGCAGTGATCCCCCTTCGGGGGGCCAGCCCCAGCATTTT.

The rearrangement uses TRBV7-3 and TRBJ2-3; 9 bases are shared with TRBD2. Germline CDR1 reads SGHTA; CDR2 reads FQGTGA. Trimming took 5 bases from V and 6 from J; bases not matched to a gene: 12. The CDR3 covers 16 residues. The CDR3 bases are TGTGCCAGCAGCCCCCGGGGAGCGGGAGGTCAGGATACGCAGTATTTT. It encodes CASSPRGAGGQDTQYF.

The chain links TRBV4-1 to TRBJ2-7; 13 nucleotides match TRBD2. The CDR3 extends over 23 amino acids. V lost 1 base, J lost 4 bases, and 25 bases stayed unmatched. CDR1 is MGHRA and CDR2 is YSYEKL in the germline V gene. CDR3 nucleotide sequence: TGCGCCAGCAGCCAAGTTGGACTAGCGGGAGTCTCAACACGACAGGGACTCCTATACGAGCAGTACTTC. Translation: CASSQVGLAGVSTRQGLLYEQYF.

The table lists this clonotype with many counts. The chain links TRBV14 to TRBJ1-1, with a tentative D call TRBD1 (6 bases). Trimming cost V 1 base and J 2 bases, with 17 bases left between them. The CDR3 consists of 17 residues. The germline gives CDR1 SGHDN, CDR2 FVKESK. The chain's CDR3 is CASSQATGTGKNTEAFF. Here the CDR3 DNA reads TGTGCCAGCAGCCAAGCCACAGGAACAGGGAAAAACACTGAAGCTTTCTTT.

This clonotype showed up just once. As the CDR3 is not closed by the conserved phenylalanine or tryptophan, this likely results from a read error. It is unclear where the CDR3 begins or ends on the DNA, so no DNA is shown, and the CDR3 is as TCRdb lists it. The chain is built from TRBV6-4 and TRBJ2-7; TRBD2, the D gene given by the table, was not confirmed from the DNA. Looked up from germline, CDR1 is MRHNA and CDR2 is SNTAGT. The CDR3 is made up of 12 amino acids, end residues included. The CDR3 is CASRKILAGNWC.

This clonotype was recorded many times. V is TRBV10-3 and J is TRBJ1-4; a weak D match, TRBD1 (6 bases). Germline V gene sequence: CDR1 ENHRY, CDR2 SYGVKD. The CDR3 length is 13 residues. Between the trimmed V and J ends, which lost 9 bases and 4 bases, there was a span of 12 bases. Here the CDR3 reads CAIQQGRNEKLFF. The CDR3 region has the DNA TGTGCCATACAACAGGGCCGTAATGAAAAACTGTTTTTT.

This clonotype was observed at least ten times. The J gene is TRBJ2-1, the V gene TRBV5-1; 12 nucleotides agree with TRBD2. After removal of 3 bases from V and 2 bases from J, the junction contained 6 bases not matched to a gene. Germline V gene lookup returns CDR1 SGHRS and CDR2 YFSETQ. The CDR3 consists of 17 residues. CDR3 DNA sequence: TGCGCCAGCAGCTCGACTAGCGGGAGATCCCCCTACAATGAGCAGTTCTTC. Its translation is CASSSTSGRSPYNEQFF.

This clonotype was seen repeatedly, ten times or more. The gene calls are TRBV27 and TRBJ2-3, with D unclear. Germline V CDR1 and CDR2: MNHEY, SMNVEV (reference sequence). The CDR3 is 14 amino acids. V dropped 3 bases and J dropped 8 bases, with 15 bases sitting between them. The CDR3 coding sequence is TGTGCCAGCAGTTTGACGCGGTCCCGCGTTACGCAGTATTTT. It specifies CASSLTRSRVTQYF.

This clonotype was observed at least ten times. The J gene is TRBJ2-7, the V gene TRBV12-3 or TRBV12-4, with 10 nucleotides matching TRBD2. Unmatched junction bases numbered 6, after V lost 6 bases and J lost 4 bases. CDR3 size: 14 residues. The CDR3 nucleotides are TGTGCCAGCAGGAGGACTAGCGGACGGTACGAGCAGTACTTC. Encoded protein: CASRRTSGRYEQYF.

V gene TRBV13 combines with J gene TRBJ2-7, with 8 bases matching TRBD2. Germline trimming cut 4 bases from V and 1 base from J; bases unmatched to any gene: 6. The CDR3 sequence is 15 residues long. Germline assignment: CDR1 PRHDT and CDR2 FYEKMQ (reference sequence). CDR3 nucleotide sequence: TGTGCCAGCAGCTCGGGAGGGGGGTTTTCCTACGAGCAGTACTTC. The encoded protein is CASSSGGGFSYEQYF.

This clonotype was seen only a few times. The chain uses TRBV2 and TRBJ1-6; no clear D. Trimming removed 6 bases at V and 10 bases at J, with 16 bases between. Germline-derived CDR1 and CDR2 are SNHLY and FYNNEI. The CDR3 contains 14 residues. The CDR3 loop is CASSLWEWYSPLHF. CDR3 DNA: TGTGCCAGCAGCTTGTGGGAGTGGTACTCACCCCTCCACTTT.

The table lists this clonotype with a few counts. The chain links TRBV7-2 to TRBJ2-7, with a weak D call TRBD2 (5 bases). Germline-derived CDR1 and CDR2 are SGHTA and FQGNSA. The CDR3 is 14 amino acids. V lost 6 bases and J 0 bases, leaving 12 bases between the germline ends. The CDR3 loop reads CASRSGRSSYEQYF. CDR3 DNA: TGTGCCAGCAGAAGCGGAAGGAGCTCCTACGAGCAGTACTTC.

The gene calls are TRBV10-3 and TRBJ1-5; D unresolved. The CDR3 totals 15 residues. Trimming took 2 bases from V and 7 from J, leaving 15 bases between them. Per germline, CDR1 ENHRY and CDR2 SYGVKD. CDR3 residues: CAISEEGRVMQPQHF. CDR3 DNA sequence: TGTGCCATCAGTGAGGAGGGTCGGGTTATGCAGCCCCAGCATTTT.

The table lists this clonotype with many counts. The V call is TRBV20-1, the J call TRBJ2-5, with unresolved D. This CDR3 contains 14 residues. V was pared by 5 bases and J by 1 base, with 14 bases between. CDR1 and CDR2 from the germline V gene are DFQATT and SNEGSKA (reference sequence). The CDR3 DNA reads TGCAGTGCTGGCACCGCGGCAGCCCAAGAGACCCAGTACTTC. This sequence encodes CSAGTAAAQETQYF.

This clonotype has a count of ten or more. The chain couples TRBV28 to TRBJ2-1; TRBD2 matches 11 bases. The CDR3 covers 16 residues. Looked up from germline, CDR1 is MDHEN and CDR2 is SYDVKM. Germline trimming cut 3 bases from V and 8 bases from J; bases unmatched to any gene: 9. CDR3 sequence reads: CASSFTGLAAFYEQFF. CDR3 coding DNA: TGTGCCAGCAGTTTCACGGGACTAGCGGCCTTCTATGAGCAGTTCTTC. The full variable domain, rest sourced from reference TRBV28 and TRBJ2-1, is DVKVTQSSRYLVKRTGEKVFLECVQDMDHENMFWYRQDPGLGLRLIYFSYDVKMKEKGDIPEGYSVSREKKERFSLILESASTNQTSMYLCASSFTGLAAFYEQFFGPGTRLTVL.

This clonotype was seen many times. This chain joins TRBV12-3 or TRBV12-4 and TRBJ1-6; 9 nucleotides agree with TRBD1. This CDR3 has 17 residues. The trim removed 5 bases at V and 8 bases at J, leaving 13 bases unmatched. Written as DNA, the CDR3 is TGTGCCAGCAGTCCGACTTTCTCCGGGACAGGGTATTCACCCCTCCACTTT. The encoded protein is CASSPTFSGTGYSPLHF.

The rearrangement joins TRBV9 to TRBJ2-2; D gene ambiguous. From germline, CDR1 is SGDLS and CDR2 YYNGEE. V was cut by 4 bases and J by 0 bases, with 13 bases left in between. CDR3 length: 16 residues. CDR3 protein: CASSSRLESNTGELFF. CDR3 in DNA: TGTGCCAGCAGCTCCCGCTTGGAGTCGAACACCGGGGAGCTGTTTTTT.